The clone carrying this TCR beta chain was recorded many times. Time point in this sample: persistent/refractory GD, antithyroid drugs over 5 years with positive TRAb. RNA isolated from PBMCs was used to make the TCR library. The patients were drawn from one endocrinology department in Xi'an, China. The source of the sample is a study of regulatory T cells in long-lasting Graves disease. iRepertoire HTBI primers and Arm-PCR of CDR3 regions built TCR beta libraries. Each CDR3 protein is one row after TCRdb ran MiXCR on the multiplex PCR reads. The sample carries roughly 500,000 distinct CDR3 sequences, less than 25% recorded once. This receptor was obtained from a female donor with Graves disease. Material: peripheral blood mononuclear cells (PBMCs), obtained when the disease was refractory, from a patient treated with antithyroid drugs.

The chain's CDR3 is CASSFQGQFYEQYF. The CDR3 DNA sequence: TGTGCCAGCAGTTTCCAGGGACAGTTCTACGAGCAGTACTTC. This chain links TRBV27 with TRBJ2-7, with 7 nucleotides matching TRBD1. V dropped 3 bases and J dropped 3; count of bases not matched to a gene: 5. The CDR3 extends over 14 amino acids. Germline V gives CDR1 MNHEY, CDR2 SMNVEV (reference sequence).